The 30 T cell receptor beta chains given below trace back to one sample, sequenced in a study of technical replicates of blood from a few donors. Generated by immunoSEQ multiplex PCR, the TCRdb table keeps only in-frame clones and is missing some. The sample carries over 70,000 clones, approximately 90% recorded once. Sequencing was carried out using PBMCs. All receptors derive from a human donor in good health. Some clones in this sample may be carry-over from other donors' samples.

V and J are TRBV4-1 and TRBJ1-4; TRBD1 matches 8 bases. V trimming: 2 bases; J trimming: 5 bases; junction bases outside the gene matches: 16. The CDR3 runs to 19 residues. CDR1 is MGHRA, CDR2 YSYEKL, per germline. CDR3 sequence: CASSQPYLTGEPYNEKLFF. CDR3 in DNA: TGCGCCAGCAGCCAACCGTATCTGACAGGGGAACCTTACAATGAAAAACTGTTTTTT.

V gene TRBV5-4 combines with J gene TRBJ2-1; D ambiguous. Germline V gene sequence: CDR1 SGHNT, CDR2 YYREEE (reference sequence). The CDR3 runs to 13 residues. V was trimmed by 4 bases and J by 7 bases, leaving 12 bases between them. This CDR3 reads CASSLPFPNEQFF. DNA of the CDR3: TGTGCCAGCAGCCTCCCCTTCCCTAATGAGCAGTTCTTC.

This clone appeared a single time. The chain uses TRBV19 and TRBJ1-4, with TRBD1 identical over 9 bases. The germline V gene has CDR1 LNHDA and CDR2 SQIVND (reference sequence). The CDR3 sequence is 15 residues long. Trimming removed 4 bases from V and 7 bases from J; junction bases left unmatched: 7. CDR3 loop: CASSNNRGPAEKLFF. The CDR3 DNA follows: TGTGCCAGTAGTAACAACAGGGGGCCGGCTGAAAAACTGTTTTTT.

The chain joins TRBV7-2 to TRBJ2-1; possible D gene TRBD1, 6 bases. The length of the CDR3 is 13 residues. Germline V gene lookup returns CDR1 SGHTA and CDR2 FQGNSA. V was trimmed by 5 bases and J by 6 bases, leaving 11 bases between them. The CDR3 region is CASSVGHLNEQFF. CDR3 coding DNA: TGTGCCAGCAGCGTGGGACACCTCAATGAGCAGTTCTTC.

The sample holds a few counts of this clone. The genes are TRBV6-5 and TRBJ1-6; 8 nucleotides match TRBD1. In germline, CDR1 is MNHEY, CDR2 SVGAGI. The V segment lost 6 bases and the J segment 9 bases; nucleotides outside the gene matches: 1. This CDR3 is built from 12 residues. CDR3 protein: CASSTGGSPLHF. DNA of the CDR3: TGTGCCAGCAGCACAGGGGGTTCACCCCTCCACTTT.

The gene calls are TRBV30 and TRBJ2-7; D is perhaps TRBD2 (6 bases). Germline assignment: CDR1 GTSNPN and CDR2 SVGIG (reference sequence). This CDR3 comprises 12 residues. CDR3 sequence reads: CASSVSSYEQYF. The CDR3 DNA reads as TGTGCGTCTAGCGTGAGCTCCTACGAGCAGTACTTC.

The chain joins TRBV27 to TRBJ2-7; D is uncertain. CDR3 size: 13 residues. CDR1 MNHEY and CDR2 SMNVEV come from the germline V gene (reference sequence). Trimming stripped 5 bases from V and 0 bases from J, with 8 bases between. CDR3 residues: CASSPQNSYEQYF. In DNA, the CDR3 is TGTGCCAGCAGTCCACAGAACTCCTACGAGCAGTACTTC.

This chain joins TRBV7-2 and TRBJ2-3, with 11 bases aligning to TRBD2. The germline V gene encodes CDR1 SGHTA and CDR2 FQGNSA. With 4 bases clipped from V and 5 bases from J, the junction kept 5 bases outside the gene matches. There are 15 residues in the CDR3. CDR3 sequence (DNA): TGTGCCAGCAGCTCGACTAGCGGGGTAATAGATACGCAGTATTTT. It codes for CASSSTSGVIDTQYF.

The V gene is TRBV5-1, the J gene TRBJ2-2, with TRBD2 identical over 11 bases. V was clipped by 4 bases and J by 7 bases; unmatched bases: 9. Germline CDR1 is SGHRS and CDR2 is YFSETQ. The CDR3 runs to 16 residues. CDR3 in DNA: TGCGCCAGCAGCGCCGATAGCGGGGGGGCCGTCGGGGAGCTGTTTTTT. Its protein product is CASSADSGGAVGELFF.

The chain links TRBV30 to TRBJ2-3; possible D gene TRBD2, 7 bases. CDR3 length equals 14 residues. The germline CDR1 and CDR2 sequences are GTSNPN and SVGIG (reference sequence). Deletions cut 8 bases from V and 1 base from J, with 16 bases between. This CDR3 reads CAVIGGLGTDTQYF. The CDR3 DNA reads as TGTGCCGTAATCGGGGGGCTCGGCACAGATACGCAGTATTTT.

V and J are TRBV7-9 and TRBJ1-2; D gene ambiguous. The V gene lost 0 bases and the J gene lost 0 bases, with 8 bases spanning the gap. The CDR3 spans 15 residues. Germline lookup yields CDR1 SEHNR and CDR2 FQNEAQ (reference sequence). CDR3 loop: CASSLARSSNYGYTF. DNA of the CDR3: TGTGCCAGCAGCTTAGCCCGTAGTTCTAACTATGGCTACACCTTC.

The chain has TRBV6-6 and TRBJ1-3, with unresolved D. Germline loops: CDR1 MNHNY, CDR2 SVGAGI (reference sequence). Deletions cut 6 bases from V and 6 bases from J, with 15 bases between. The CDR3 consists of 14 residues. This chain's CDR3 is CASREYSPENTIYF. The CDR3 region has the DNA TGTGCCAGCAGGGAGTATAGCCCCGAAAACACCATATATTTT.

This clone showed up just a few times. The CDR3 loop reads CASSPSGLGYTF. The CDR3, as DNA: TGTGCCAGCTCACCTTCTGGGCTTGGCTACACCTTC. The chain combines TRBV18 with TRBJ1-2; D is uncertain. Deletions cut 3 bases from V and 7 bases from J, with 9 bases between. The CDR3 sequence is 12 residues long. Looked up from germline, CDR1 is KGHSH and CDR2 is LQKENI.

The V and J genes are TRBV25-1 and TRBJ2-2, with D perhaps matching TRBD2 (5 bases). V was shortened by 3 bases and J by 7 bases, with 15 bases between the two germline ends. This CDR3 is 15 amino acids long. Germline lookup yields CDR1 MGHDK and CDR2 SYGVNS. The CDR3, as DNA: TGTGCCAGCAGTGATGATTACGCGGGCAGCGGGGAGCTGTTTTTT. Translated: CASSDDYAGSGELFF. Combining the CDR3 with reference TRBV25-1 and TRBJ2-2 gives the whole variable domain EADIYQTPRYLVIGTGKKITLECSQTMGHDKMYWYQQDPGMELHLIHYSYGVNSTEKGDLSSESTVSRIRTEHFPLTLESARPSHTSQYLCASSDDYAGSGELFFGEGSRLTVL.

The V and J genes are TRBV9 and TRBJ2-5, with TRBD2 matching over 10 bases. The CDR3 has 15 amino acids. V dropped 0 bases and J dropped 4; count of bases not matched to a gene: 3. CDR1 and CDR2 from the germline V gene are SGDLS and YYNGEE. Written as DNA, the CDR3 is TGTGCCAGCAGCGTAGTACCTAGCGGGAGAGAGACCCAGTACTTC. Protein sequence: CASSVVPSGRETQYF. Filled out from reference TRBV9 and TRBJ2-5, the complete variable domain reads DSGVTQTPKHLITATGQRVTLRCSPRSGDLSVYWYQQSLDQGLQFLIQYYNGEERAKGNILERFSAQQFPDLHSELNLSSLELGDSALYFCASSVVPSGRETQYFGPGTRLLVL.

The chain is built from TRBV27 and TRBJ1-2; D remains ambiguous. CDR1 and CDR2 from the germline V gene are MNHEY and SMNVEV (reference sequence). V lost 8 bases and J 0 bases, leaving 13 bases between the germline ends. The CDR3 runs 14 residues. In DNA form, the CDR3 reads TGTGCCAGCCGACGAGGGCAAGCTAACTATGGCTACACCTTC. This sequence encodes CASRRGQANYGYTF.

The chain carries TRBV9 and TRBJ2-7; D might be TRBD1 (5 bases). The CDR3 runs 14 residues. V was cut by 0 bases and J by 2 bases, with 9 bases left in between. The germline V gene encodes CDR1 SGDLS and CDR2 YYNGEE. CDR3 region: CASSVVDSTYEQYF. DNA of the CDR3: TGTGCCAGCAGCGTAGTCGACAGTACCTACGAGCAGTACTTC. The full variable domain, in which reference TRBV9 and TRBJ2-7 provide the parts outside the CDR3, is DSGVTQTPKHLITATGQRVTLRCSPRSGDLSVYWYQQSLDQGLQFLIQYYNGEERAKGNILERFSAQQFPDLHSELNLSSLELGDSALYFCASSVVDSTYEQYFGPGTRLTVT.

V and J are TRBV19 and TRBJ1-1; no clear D. CDR1 and CDR2 (germline): LNHDA, SQIVND (reference sequence). Deletions cut 4 bases from V and 3 bases from J, with 12 bases between. The CDR3 spans 14 residues. Written as DNA, the CDR3 is TGTGCCAGTAGTACACGCCCGGAGTACACTGAAGCTTTCTTT. Its protein is CASSTRPEYTEAFF.

The genes are TRBV9 and TRBJ2-3, with 11 bases identical to TRBD2. This CDR3 spans 16 amino acids. The V and J ends lost 3 bases and 5 bases, in that order; junction bases with no gene match: 8. Germline V gene sequence: CDR1 SGDLS, CDR2 YYNGEE. Written as DNA, the CDR3 is TGTGCCAGCAGCGATAGCGGGAGGGCCGGGATAGATACGCAGTATTTT. Translation gives CASSDSGRAGIDTQYF.

The V call is TRBV7-2, the J call TRBJ2-3; D not resolved. This CDR3 is built from 11 residues. CDR1 is SGHTA and CDR2 is FQGNSA in the germline V gene. Deletions cut 4 bases from V and 5 bases from J, with 4 bases between. The CDR3, as DNA: TGTGCCAGCAGCTATCAAGATACGCAGTATTTT. Residues: CASSYQDTQYF.

V and J are TRBV15 and TRBJ1-2; tentative D call: TRBD1 (6 bases). CDR3 size: 12 residues. Between the trimmed V and J ends, which lost 10 bases and 0 bases, there was a span of 9 bases. Germline V gene sequence: CDR1 LNHNV, CDR2 YYDKDF (reference sequence). The CDR3 protein is CAISGANYGYTF. CDR3 DNA: TGTGCCATCTCAGGGGCTAACTATGGCTACACCTTC.

The rearrangement uses TRBV19 and TRBJ1-5; unclear D gene. Trimming stripped 7 bases from V and 2 bases from J, with 12 bases between. Germline CDR1 reads LNHDA; CDR2 reads SQIVND (reference sequence). This CDR3 region has 14 residues. As DNA, the CDR3 is TGTGCCAGTAAAAATCGGGTGGGCAATCAGCCCCAGCATTTT. Its protein is CASKNRVGNQPQHF.

This clone occurred a few times. The chain employs TRBV7-2 and TRBJ2-3; TRBD2 matches 10 bases. Looked up from germline, CDR1 is SGHTA and CDR2 is FQGNSA. The CDR3 has 15 residues. With V trimmed by 5 bases and J by 7 bases, 9 bases remained unmatched. The CDR3 region has the DNA TGTGCCAGCAGCCGAGCGGGAGGGGGCACTTATACGCAGTATTTT. Encoded protein: CASSRAGGGTYTQYF.

The V and J genes are TRBV5-1 and TRBJ2-3, with 14 bases matching TRBD2. With 3 bases clipped from V and 1 base from J, the junction kept 10 bases outside the gene matches. In germline, CDR1 is SGHRS, CDR2 YFSETQ. The CDR3 runs to 19 residues. The CDR3 spells CASSSTGTSGGYRTDTQYF. CDR3 in DNA: TGCGCCAGCAGCTCCACCGGGACTAGCGGGGGTTACCGCACAGATACGCAGTATTTT.

The chain is built from TRBV30 and TRBJ2-1; the D gene is possibly TRBD2 (6 bases). Germline lookup yields CDR1 GTSNPN and CDR2 SVGIG (reference sequence). CDR3 length: 15 amino acids. V was cut by 5 bases and J by 7 bases, with 21 bases left in between. The CDR3 sequence is CAWLGTPAPRNEQFF. CDR3 sequence (DNA): TGTGCCTGGCTTGGGACTCCCGCCCCTAGGAATGAGCAGTTCTTC. The full variable domain, rest sourced from reference TRBV30 and TRBJ2-1, is SQTIHQWPATLVQPVGSPLSLECTVEGTSNPNLYWYRQAAGRGLQLLFYSVGIGQISSEVPQNLSASRPQDRQFILSSKKLLLSDSGFYLCAWLGTPAPRNEQFFGPGTRLTVL.

This rearrangement joins TRBV4-3 to TRBJ2-1, with TRBD1 matching over 8 bases. The V segment lost 2 bases and the J segment 6 bases; nucleotides outside the gene matches: 6. This CDR3 spans 15 amino acids. The germline V gene has CDR1 LGHNA and CDR2 YSLEER. CDR3 coding DNA: TGCGCCAGCAGCCAACAGAGACAGGGGCTCAATGAGCAGTTCTTC. Its translation: CASSQQRQGLNEQFF.

The chain carries TRBV27 and TRBJ2-3, with 10 bases aligning to TRBD2. The germline V gene has CDR1 MNHEY and CDR2 SMNVEV (reference sequence). The junction had 2 bases not matched to a gene; V was cut back by 5 bases and J by 3 bases. This CDR3 has 14 amino acids. The CDR3 reads CASSRGLATDTQYF. DNA of the CDR3: TGTGCCAGCAGTAGGGGACTAGCGACAGATACGCAGTATTTT.

This chain links TRBV20-1 with TRBJ2-1; TRBD2 agrees at 7 bases. Germline-derived CDR1 and CDR2 are DFQATT and SNEGSKA (reference sequence). V was pared by 6 bases and J by 11 bases, with 7 bases of the junction left unmatched. There are 11 residues in the CDR3. The CDR3 sequence is CSAGAGAQQFF. The CDR3 bases are TGCAGTGCAGGCGCGGGAGCACAGCAGTTCTTC.

The chain has TRBV2 and TRBJ1-2; 8 nucleotides align to TRBD1. The CDR3 has 16 amino acids. Trimming cost V 5 bases and J 1 base; bases outside gene matches: 9. CDR1 is SNHLY and CDR2 is FYNNEI in the germline V gene. The CDR3 region has the DNA TGTGCCAGCAGTTTAACGGACAGGGCTATTAACTATGGCTACACCTTC. It codes for CASSLTDRAINYGYTF.

V usage is TRBV2 and J usage is TRBJ1-3, with 10 bases identical to TRBD1. Losses at the gene ends were 6 bases for V and 3 bases for J; bases not matched to a gene: 2. The germline V gene has CDR1 SNHLY and CDR2 FYNNEI. The CDR3 length is 14 residues. CDR3 region: CASRTGGGGNTIYF. The CDR3 DNA is TGTGCCAGCAGGACAGGGGGCGGTGGAAACACCATATATTTT.